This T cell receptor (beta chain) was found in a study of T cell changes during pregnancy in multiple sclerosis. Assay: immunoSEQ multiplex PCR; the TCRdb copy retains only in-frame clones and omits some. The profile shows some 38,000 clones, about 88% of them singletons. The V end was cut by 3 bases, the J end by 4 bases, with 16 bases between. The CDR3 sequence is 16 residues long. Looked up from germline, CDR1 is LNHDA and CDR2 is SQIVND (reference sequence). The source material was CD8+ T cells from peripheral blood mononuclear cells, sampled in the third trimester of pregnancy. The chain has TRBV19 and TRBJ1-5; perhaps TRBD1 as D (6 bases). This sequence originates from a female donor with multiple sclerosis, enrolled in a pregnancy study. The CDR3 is CASSMVSGGHNQPQHF. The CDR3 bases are TGTGCCAGTAGTATGGTAAGCGGGGGACATAATCAGCCCCAGCATTTT.